This T cell receptor (beta chain) was found in a study of cytotoxic CD8 clonotypes in ibrutinib-treated CLL. Only in-frame clones appear in the TCRdb table, and some are missing; sequencing was by immunoSEQ multiplex PCR. The sample consists of 200,000 or so clones, nearly 80% of them appearing once. Per germline, CDR1 MNHNS and CDR2 SASEGT. This CDR3 is built from 13 residues. V was trimmed by 3 bases and J by 0 bases, leaving 3 bases between them. The sequenced sample was PBMCs, obtained after 12 months of ibrutinib treatment. The chain uses TRBV6-1 and TRBJ1-5, with no clear D. The sequence was obtained from a human donor with chronic lymphocytic leukemia. CDR3 region: CASSDYSNQPQHF. In nucleotides, the CDR3 is TGTGCCAGCAGTGACTATAGCAATCAGCCCCAGCATTTT.